This TCR beta chain was recorded in a study of cytomegalovirus exposure and HLA in healthy donors. The study, taken as a whole, reports: TCR beta sequences reportedly predicted most subjects' HLA-A and HLA-B alleles accurately. At a 0.05 false discovery rate, a later analysis found about 17,000 TCR beta sequences to be associated with HLA alleles.

Researchers ran the PCR with 60 Vbeta and 13 Jbeta primers. Profiled with immunoSEQ multiplex PCR; TCRdb holds only in-frame clones, not every one. The sample contains 100,000 or so clones, about 78% of which appear only once. Note on this clone: Its antigen is unidentified.

The clonotype was recovered from a man aged 25-45 years in good health and CMV-seronegative. The sample taken for sequencing was PBMCs.

As DNA, the CDR3 is TGTGCCAGTAGCCCTCCGGACACCTATGGCTACACCTTC. It codes for CASSPPDTYGYTF. The chain employs TRBV19 and TRBJ1-2; possible D gene TRBD1, 5 bases. From germline, CDR1 is LNHDA and CDR2 SQIVND (reference sequence). Trimming removed 6 bases at V and 4 bases at J, with 12 bases between. The CDR3 sequence is 13 residues long.